This TCR beta chain was found in a study of neurological immune-mediated disorders. Study-wide results and caveats: When the repertoires were sorted by phylogenetic grouping, those of 18 of 34 multiple sclerosis patients ended up in one related-CDR3 cluster, a possible signature. The multiple sclerosis repertoire cluster lacked an association with any feature, whether clinical or MRI.

Libraries used 2 million unsorted PBMCs kept frozen in RNAlater. TCRdb reprocessed the 5' RACE reads via MiXCR and lists one record per CDR3 protein. The sample has 55,000 to 70,000 distinct CDR3 sequences, 4.5% to 5.5% seen once. This clonotype was counted many times. Its antigen is undetermined. Germline trimming cut 6 bases from V and 2 bases from J; bases unmatched to any gene: 10. Germline V gene lookup returns CDR1 ENHRY and CDR2 SYGVKD. The CDR3 spans 15 residues. This TCR was recovered from a woman in her forties or fifties with multiple sclerosis. The V and J genes are TRBV10-3 and TRBJ2-7; TRBD2 matches at 7 bases. Sequenced material: PBMCs. The CDR3 sequence: CAIRFSSGAPYEQYV. The CDR3, as DNA: TGTGCCATCAGATTTTCGAGCGGGGCCCCCTACGAGCAGTACGTC.